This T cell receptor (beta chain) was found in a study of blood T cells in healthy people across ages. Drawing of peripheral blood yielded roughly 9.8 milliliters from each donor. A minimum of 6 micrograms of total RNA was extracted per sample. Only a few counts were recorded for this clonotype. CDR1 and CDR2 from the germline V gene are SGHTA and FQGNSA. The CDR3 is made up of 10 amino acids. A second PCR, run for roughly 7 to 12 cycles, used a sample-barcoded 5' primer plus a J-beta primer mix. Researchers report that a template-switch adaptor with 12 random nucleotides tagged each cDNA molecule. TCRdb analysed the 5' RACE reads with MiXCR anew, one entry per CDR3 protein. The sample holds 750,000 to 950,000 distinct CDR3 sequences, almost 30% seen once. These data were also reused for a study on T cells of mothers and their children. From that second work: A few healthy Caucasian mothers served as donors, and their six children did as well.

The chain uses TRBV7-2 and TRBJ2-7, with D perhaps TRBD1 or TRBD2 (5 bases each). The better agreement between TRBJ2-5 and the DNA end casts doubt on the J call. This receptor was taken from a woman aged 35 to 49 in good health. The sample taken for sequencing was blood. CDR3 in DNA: TGTACCAGCTCCGGGGCGACCCAGTACTTC. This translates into CTSSGATQYF.